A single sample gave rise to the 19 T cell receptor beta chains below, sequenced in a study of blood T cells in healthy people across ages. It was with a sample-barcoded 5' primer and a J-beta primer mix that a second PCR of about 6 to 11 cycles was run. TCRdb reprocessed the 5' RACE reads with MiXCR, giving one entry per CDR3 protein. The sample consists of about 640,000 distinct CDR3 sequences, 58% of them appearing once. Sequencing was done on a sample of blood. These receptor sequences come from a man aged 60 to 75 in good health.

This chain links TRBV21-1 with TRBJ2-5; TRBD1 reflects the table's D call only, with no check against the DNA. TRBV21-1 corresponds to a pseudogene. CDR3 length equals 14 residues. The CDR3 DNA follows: TGTGCCAGCAGCAAATTCGCGGGGCCAGAGACCCAGTACTTC. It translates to CASSKFAGPETQYF.

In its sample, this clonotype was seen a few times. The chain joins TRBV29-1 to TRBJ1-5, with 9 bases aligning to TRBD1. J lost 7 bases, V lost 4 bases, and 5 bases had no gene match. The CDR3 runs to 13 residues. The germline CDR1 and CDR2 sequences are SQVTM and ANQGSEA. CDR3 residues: CSVVTGGGQPQHF. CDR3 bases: TGCAGCGTTGTCACAGGGGGCGGGCAGCCCCAGCATTTT.

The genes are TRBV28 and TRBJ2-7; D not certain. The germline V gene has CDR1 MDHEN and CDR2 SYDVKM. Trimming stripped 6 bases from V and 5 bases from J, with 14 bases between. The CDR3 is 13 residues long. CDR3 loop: CASSPRAPHEQYF. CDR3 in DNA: TGTGCCAGCAGCCCCCGGGCCCCCCACGAGCAGTACTTC.

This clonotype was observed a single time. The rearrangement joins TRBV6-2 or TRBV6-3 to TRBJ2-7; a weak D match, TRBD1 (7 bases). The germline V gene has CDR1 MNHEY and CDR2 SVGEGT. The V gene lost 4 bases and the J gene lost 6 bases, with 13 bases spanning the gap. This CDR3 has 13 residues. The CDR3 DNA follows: TGTGCCAGCAGTTGGAACAGGGGAGGCGAGCAGTACTTC. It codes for CASSWNRGGEQYF.

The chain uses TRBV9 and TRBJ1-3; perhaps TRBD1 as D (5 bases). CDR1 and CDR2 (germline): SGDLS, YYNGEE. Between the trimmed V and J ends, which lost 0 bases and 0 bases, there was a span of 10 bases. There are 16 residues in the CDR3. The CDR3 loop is CASSVGTGRSGNTIYF. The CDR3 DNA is TGTGCCAGCAGCGTAGGAACAGGCCGCTCTGGAAACACCATATATTTT.

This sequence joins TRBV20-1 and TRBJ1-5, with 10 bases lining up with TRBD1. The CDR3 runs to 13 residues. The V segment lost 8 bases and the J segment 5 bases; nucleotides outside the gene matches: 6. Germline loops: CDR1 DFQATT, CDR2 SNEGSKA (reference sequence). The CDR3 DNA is TGCAGTAACCGGGACAGGGGTTATCAGCCCCAGCATTTT. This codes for CSNRDRGYQPQHF.

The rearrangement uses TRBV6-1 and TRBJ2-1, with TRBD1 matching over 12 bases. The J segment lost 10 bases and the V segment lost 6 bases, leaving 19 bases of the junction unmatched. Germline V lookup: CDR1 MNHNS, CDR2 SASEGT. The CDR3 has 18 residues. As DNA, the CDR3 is TGTGCCAGCAGCCACGAAATGAGGGGACAGGGGGCAAGGCGGGAGCAGTTCTTC. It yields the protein CASSHEMRGQGARREQFF.

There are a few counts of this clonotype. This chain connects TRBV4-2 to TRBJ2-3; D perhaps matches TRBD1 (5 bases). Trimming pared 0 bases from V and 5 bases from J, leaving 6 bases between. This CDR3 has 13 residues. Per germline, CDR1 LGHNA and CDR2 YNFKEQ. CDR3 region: CASSQERGDTQYF. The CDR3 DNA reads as TGTGCCAGCAGCCAAGAAAGGGGAGATACGCAGTATTTT.

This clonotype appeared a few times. CDR3 DNA: TGTGCCAGCAGGGAAACAGATACGCAGTATTTT. This gives the protein CASRETDTQYF. The V gene is TRBV6-6, the J gene TRBJ2-3, with D unclear. V was pared by 6 bases and J by 3 bases, with 4 bases between. The CDR3 is 11 amino acids. The germline CDR1 and CDR2 sequences are MNHNY and SVGAGI (reference sequence).

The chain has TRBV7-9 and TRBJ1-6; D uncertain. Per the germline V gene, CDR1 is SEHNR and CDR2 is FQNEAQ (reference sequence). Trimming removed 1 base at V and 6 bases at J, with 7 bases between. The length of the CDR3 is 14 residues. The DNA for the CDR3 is TGTGCCAGCAGCTTAGGACCTTTTAATTCACCCCTCCACTTT. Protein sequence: CASSLGPFNSPLHF. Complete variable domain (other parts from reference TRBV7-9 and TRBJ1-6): DTGVSQNPRHKITKRGQNVTFRCDPISEHNRLYWYRQTLGQGPEFLTYFQNEAQLEKSRLLSDRFSAERPKGSFSTLEIQRTEQGDSAMYLCASSLGPFNSPLHFGNGTRLTVT.

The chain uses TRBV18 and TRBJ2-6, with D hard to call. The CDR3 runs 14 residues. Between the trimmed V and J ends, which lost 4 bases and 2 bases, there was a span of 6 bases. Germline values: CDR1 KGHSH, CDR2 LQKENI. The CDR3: CASSRVAGANVLTF. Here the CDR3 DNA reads TGTGCCAGCTCACGAGTTGCTGGGGCCAACGTCCTGACTTTC.

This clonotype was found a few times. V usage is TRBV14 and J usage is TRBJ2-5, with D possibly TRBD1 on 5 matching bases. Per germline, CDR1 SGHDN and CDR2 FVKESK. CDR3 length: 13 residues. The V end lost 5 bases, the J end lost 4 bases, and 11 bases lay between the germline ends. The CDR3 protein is CASSLQVGETQYF. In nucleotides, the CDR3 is TGTGCCAGCAGCTTACAGGTGGGAGAGACCCAGTACTTC.

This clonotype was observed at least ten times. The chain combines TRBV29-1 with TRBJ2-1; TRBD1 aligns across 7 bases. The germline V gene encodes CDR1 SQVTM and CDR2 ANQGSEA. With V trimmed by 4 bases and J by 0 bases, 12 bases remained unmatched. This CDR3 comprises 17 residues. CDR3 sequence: CSVAPMTGKNSYNEQFF. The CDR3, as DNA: TGCAGCGTTGCCCCGATGACAGGGAAAAACTCCTACAATGAGCAGTTCTTC.

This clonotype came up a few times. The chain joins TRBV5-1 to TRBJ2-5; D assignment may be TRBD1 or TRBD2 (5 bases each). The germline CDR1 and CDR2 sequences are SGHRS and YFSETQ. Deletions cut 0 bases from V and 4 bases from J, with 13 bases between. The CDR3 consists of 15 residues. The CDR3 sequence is CASSLGMGVRETQYF. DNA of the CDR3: TGCGCCAGCAGCTTGGGGATGGGGGTGAGAGAGACCCAGTACTTC.

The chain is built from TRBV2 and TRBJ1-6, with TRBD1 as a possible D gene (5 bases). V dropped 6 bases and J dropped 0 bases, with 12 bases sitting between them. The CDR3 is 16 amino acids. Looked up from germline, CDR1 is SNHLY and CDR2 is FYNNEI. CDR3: CASRGVSSSYNSPLHF. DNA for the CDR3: TGTGCCAGCAGGGGGGTCTCCAGCTCCTATAATTCACCCCTCCACTTT.

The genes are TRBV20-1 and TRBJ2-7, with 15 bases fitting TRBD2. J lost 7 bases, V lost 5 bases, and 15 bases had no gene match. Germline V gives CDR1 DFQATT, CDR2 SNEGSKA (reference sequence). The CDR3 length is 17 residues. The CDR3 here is CSAALTAGLAGGHEQYF. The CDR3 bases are TGCAGTGCTGCCCTCACCGCCGGACTAGCGGGGGGGCATGAGCAGTACTTC.

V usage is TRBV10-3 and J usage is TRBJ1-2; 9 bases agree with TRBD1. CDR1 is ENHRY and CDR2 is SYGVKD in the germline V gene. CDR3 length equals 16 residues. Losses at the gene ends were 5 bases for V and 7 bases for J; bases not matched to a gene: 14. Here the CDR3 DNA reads TGTGCCATCAGTCCTAGGGGCCGACAGGGACAGGGTGGCTACACCTTC. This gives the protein CAISPRGRQGQGGYTF.

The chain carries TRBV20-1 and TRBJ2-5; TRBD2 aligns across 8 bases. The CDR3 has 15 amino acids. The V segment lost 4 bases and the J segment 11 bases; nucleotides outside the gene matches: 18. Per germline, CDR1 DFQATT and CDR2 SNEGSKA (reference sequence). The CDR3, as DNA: TGCAGTGCTAAGTTGGCGGGGGGCTATTTTAATGAGCAGTACTTC. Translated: CSAKLAGGYFNEQYF.

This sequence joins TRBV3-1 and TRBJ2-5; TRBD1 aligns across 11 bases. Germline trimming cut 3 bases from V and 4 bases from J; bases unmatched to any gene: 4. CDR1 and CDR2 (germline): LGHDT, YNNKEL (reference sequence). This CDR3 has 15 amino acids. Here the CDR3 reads CASSQTGTGGETQYF. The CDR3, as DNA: TGTGCCAGCAGCCAGACCGGGACAGGGGGAGAGACCCAGTACTTC.